This T cell receptor beta chain was obtained from a study of cytomegalovirus exposure and HLA in healthy donors. Data came from immunoSEQ multiplex PCR; TCRdb stores just in-frame clones and leaves some out. The top ten hold approximately 0.34% of the sample, which has a few hundred thousand clones, 85% to 90% seen once. General study points: The tendency of first-cohort TCR clusters to co-occur in the roughly 110 validation repertoires emerged from a later analysis. Despite most TCR sequences being rare, some public TCRs occurred in many donors.

The donors were part of the validation cohort of 120 subjects. That cohort was separate from the first cohort, which comprised 670 or so subjects. Comment on this clone: Its specificity is not known.

Germline V gives CDR1 MDHEN, CDR2 SYDVKM. Trimming at V came to 6 bases and at J to 3 bases, leaving 7 bases not matched to a gene. The CDR3 extends over 14 amino acids. The V call is TRBV28, the J call TRBJ1-2; 7 bases are a match to TRBD1. This receptor was obtained from a woman aged 18-29 years in good health and CMV-seronegative. The sample comprised PBMCs. In DNA form, the CDR3 reads TGTGCCAGCAGAAACGAAGGGGGCGACTATGGCTACACCTTC. Its translation is CASRNEGGDYGYTF.